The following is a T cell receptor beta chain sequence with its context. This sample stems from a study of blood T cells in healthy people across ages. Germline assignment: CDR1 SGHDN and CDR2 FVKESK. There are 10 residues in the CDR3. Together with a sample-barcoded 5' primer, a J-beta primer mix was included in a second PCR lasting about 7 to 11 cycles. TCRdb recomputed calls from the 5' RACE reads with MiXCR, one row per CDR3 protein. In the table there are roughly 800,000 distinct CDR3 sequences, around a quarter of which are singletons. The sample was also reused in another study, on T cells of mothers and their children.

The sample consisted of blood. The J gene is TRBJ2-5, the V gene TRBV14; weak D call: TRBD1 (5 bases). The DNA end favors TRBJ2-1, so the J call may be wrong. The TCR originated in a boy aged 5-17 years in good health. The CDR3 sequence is CASSGAKQFF. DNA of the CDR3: TGTGCCAGCAGCGGGGCGAAGCAGTTCTTC.